Below, 11 T cell receptor beta chains from the same sample are listed, as sequenced in a study of human T cells and chemical hapten exposure. MiXCR was run by TCRdb on the RACE reads, yielding one entry per CDR3 protein. Of 85,000 to 100,000 distinct CDR3 sequences detected, roughly 27% appear once; the ten largest clones hold 10% to 13%. Described time point: patch test 3, about 24 weeks after DPC sensitization. Indicated treatment: therapeutic diphenylcyclopropenone sensitization with weekly scalp DPC. The sequences come from whole blood, collected in connection with sensitization to the hapten diphenylcyclopropenone (DPC). These receptors originate from a man in his forties with alopecia areata. Some clones in this sample may be carry-over from other donors' samples.

This clonotype was seen more than once but under ten times. This rearrangement joins TRBV2 to TRBJ2-6, with no clear D. Germline V gene lookup returns CDR1 SNHLY and CDR2 FYNNEI. Deletions cut 4 bases from V and 0 bases from J, with 4 bases between. The CDR3 length is 14 residues. The CDR3 DNA reads as TGTGCCAGCAGTGGGCACTCTGGGGCCAACGTCCTGACTTTC. Its translation: CASSGHSGANVLTF.

This clonotype has more than one count but fewer than ten. J is TRBJ1-1 and V is TRBV7-9; 8 nucleotides line up with TRBD1. Germline loops: CDR1 SEHNR, CDR2 FQNEAQ (reference sequence). Unmatched junction bases numbered 4, after V lost 5 bases and J lost 2 bases. The CDR3 sequence is 14 residues long. The CDR3 sequence: CASSTGQGNTEAFF. For the CDR3, the DNA is TGTGCCAGCAGCACAGGACAGGGCAACACTGAAGCTTTCTTT.

V gene TRBV6-6 combines with J gene TRBJ2-3; 7 bases align to TRBD2. This CDR3 has 16 amino acids. V lost 2 bases, J lost 1 base, and 6 bases stayed unmatched. Germline CDR1 and CDR2: MNHNY and SVGAGI (reference sequence). CDR3 residues: CASSYDLAVGTDTQYF. The CDR3 DNA reads TGTGCCAGCAGTTACGACCTAGCGGTAGGCACAGATACGCAGTATTTT.

This clonotype was observed a few times. The chain uses TRBV27 and TRBJ2-7; possibly TRBD1 for D (7 bases). V lost 4 bases, J lost 1 base, and 11 bases lay in between. CDR3 length: 14 amino acids. CDR1 and CDR2 from the germline V gene are MNHEY and SMNVEV (reference sequence). DNA for the CDR3: TGTGCCAGCAGTTGGGCAGGGGGGTCCTACGAGCAGTACTTC. This encodes CASSWAGGSYEQYF.

The chain couples TRBV30 to TRBJ1-4; weak D call: TRBD1 (6 bases). Germline V gene sequence: CDR1 GTSNPN, CDR2 SVGIG (reference sequence). Trimming cost V 3 bases and J 7 bases, with 21 bases left between them. The CDR3 runs to 16 residues. The CDR3 loop reads CAWSPSLDRSTEKLFF. The CDR3 DNA is TGTGCCTGGAGCCCTTCCTTAGACAGGTCGACTGAAAAACTGTTTTTT. Variable domain in full (rest from reference TRBV30 and TRBJ1-4): SQTIHQWPATLVQPVGSPLSLECTVEGTSNPNLYWYRQAAGRGLQLLFYSVGIGQISSEVPQNLSASRPQDRQFILSSKKLLLSDSGFYLCAWSPSLDRSTEKLFFGSGTQLSVL.

V and J are TRBV4-1 and TRBJ2-1; no clear D gene. V was pared by 0 bases and J by 9 bases, with 9 bases between. This CDR3 has 13 amino acids. Germline values: CDR1 MGHRA, CDR2 YSYEKL. The CDR3 protein is CASSQDIAVEQFF. CDR3 sequence (DNA): TGCGCCAGCAGCCAAGATATTGCGGTTGAGCAGTTCTTC.

This clonotype appeared a few times. V and J are TRBV20-1 and TRBJ2-3; the match to TRBD2 covers 9 bases. Germline CDR1 and CDR2: DFQATT and SNEGSKA (reference sequence). The CDR3 extends over 17 amino acids. The trim removed 3 bases at V and 2 bases at J, leaving 12 bases unmatched. The CDR3 protein is CSARPLPTSGNTDTQYF. CDR3 bases: TGCAGTGCTAGGCCCCTCCCGACTAGCGGAAACACAGATACGCAGTATTTT.

This chain links TRBV20-1 with TRBJ2-7; 7 positions agree with TRBD1. Germline-derived CDR1 and CDR2 are DFQATT and SNEGSKA (reference sequence). The CDR3 spans 15 residues. Trimming at V came to 3 bases and at J to 5 bases, leaving 13 bases not matched to a gene. The CDR3 is CSASNSDRVTNEQYF. The CDR3, as DNA: TGCAGTGCTAGTAATTCAGACAGGGTAACGAACGAGCAGTACTTC.

In its sample, this clonotype was seen a few times. The rearrangement links TRBV6-6 to TRBJ2-7, with 7 bases lining up with TRBD1. Unmatched junction bases numbered 7, after V lost 5 bases and J lost 0 bases. Germline CDR1 and CDR2: MNHNY and SVGAGI (reference sequence). The CDR3 is 15 amino acids. Here the CDR3 DNA reads TGTGCCAGCAGTACCCGGGACAGTAGCTCCTACGAGCAGTACTTC. Protein product: CASSTRDSSSYEQYF.

This clonotype was detected only a few times. CDR3 nucleotide sequence: TGTGCCAGCTCACCAGGCAGGTACAATGAGCAGTTCTTC. Translating it yields CASSPGRYNEQFF. This chain links TRBV18 with TRBJ2-1; the D is unclear. The CDR3 has 13 residues. Between the trimmed V and J ends, which lost 2 bases and 4 bases, there was a span of 6 bases. Per the germline V gene, CDR1 is KGHSH and CDR2 is LQKENI.

The rearrangement links TRBV11-2 to TRBJ1-2; 7 bases agree with TRBD1. This CDR3 has 13 residues. Germline CDR1 SGHAT, CDR2 FQNNGV. V dropped 5 bases and J dropped 2; count of bases not matched to a gene: 2. The CDR3 DNA sequence: TGTGCCAGCAGCCGGGGACAGAACTATGGCTACACCTTC. Amino acids: CASSRGQNYGYTF.